The 30 T cell receptor beta chains below were found in one sample sequenced in a study of a mutant IDH1 vaccine in newly diagnosed glioma. Time point reported: week 35, safety follow-up. Every vaccine dose comprised 300 ug of mutant IDH1 20-mer peptide plus topical imiquimod. No antigen has been assigned to these receptors. Produced via immunoSEQ multiplex PCR; TCRdb's table is partial and in-frame only. The sample yields around 44,000 clones, around four fifths seen once. The sequencing here drew on PBMCs, taken from a glioma patient whose treatment included an IDH1 peptide vaccine. These TCRs come from a man aged 40-49 years with glioma.

The CDR3 DNA reads TGTGCCAGCAGCTTTAATACGCAGTATTTT. It specifies CASSFNTQYF. The chain joins TRBV7-3 to TRBJ2-3; no clear D gene. The CDR3 runs to 10 residues. The germline gives CDR1 SGHTA, CDR2 FQGTGA. V dropped 3 bases and J dropped 7 bases, with 2 bases sitting between them.

V is TRBV6-5 and J is TRBJ2-3; 8 nucleotides match TRBD1. The CDR3 runs to 13 residues. Germline V gene data show CDR1 as MNHEY and CDR2 as SVGAGI. Losses at the gene ends were 7 bases for V and 1 base for J; bases not matched to a gene: 1. CDR3 bases: TGTGCCAGCAAGACAGGGGGCACAGATACGCAGTATTTT. The encoded protein is CASKTGGTDTQYF.

The V and J genes are TRBV6-5 and TRBJ1-2; perhaps TRBD1 as D (6 bases). The CDR3 sequence is 12 residues long. Germline-derived CDR1 and CDR2 are MNHEY and SVGAGI. The V and J ends lost 4 bases and 7 bases respectively, with 10 bases between them. CDR3 sequence reads: CASSLQGLGYTF. CDR3 coding DNA: TGTGCCAGCAGTTTACAGGGTCTTGGCTACACCTTC.

This chain uses TRBV7-9 with TRBJ2-7, with TRBD1 identical over 12 bases. Germline values: CDR1 SEHNR, CDR2 FQNEAQ (reference sequence). The CDR3 length is 19 residues. Trimming removed 5 bases from V and 4 bases from J; junction bases left unmatched: 18. The CDR3 sequence: CASSGQPGQGATRGYEQYF. The CDR3 region has the DNA TGTGCCAGCAGCGGCCAACCGGGACAGGGGGCGACTCGGGGATACGAGCAGTACTTC. The complete variable domain, with remaining parts taken from reference TRBV7-9 and TRBJ2-7, reads DTGVSQNPRHKITKRGQNVTFRCDPISEHNRLYWYRQTLGQGPEFLTYFQNEAQLEKSRLLSDRFSAERPKGSFSTLEIQRTEQGDSAMYLCASSGQPGQGATRGYEQYFGPGTRLTVT.

The J gene is TRBJ1-4, the V gene TRBV7-2; no reliable D call. Per the germline V gene, CDR1 is SGHTA and CDR2 is FQGNSA. The CDR3 has 13 amino acids. Trimming took 4 bases from V and 8 from J, leaving 11 bases between them. The DNA for the CDR3 is TGTGCCAGCAGCTGGGCAGACGGAGAAAAACTGTTTTTT. Encoded protein: CASSWADGEKLFF.

The chain couples TRBV19 to TRBJ2-7, with D maybe TRBD2 (6 bases). The CDR3 is made up of 13 amino acids. The germline V gene has CDR1 LNHDA and CDR2 SQIVND (reference sequence). Deletions cut 7 bases from V and 5 bases from J, with 15 bases between. The CDR3 loop is CASTGDVEDEQYF. CDR3 coding DNA: TGTGCCAGTACGGGGGACGTCGAGGACGAGCAGTACTTC.

The V gene is TRBV6-5, the J gene TRBJ2-7; 9 bases match TRBD1. This CDR3 has 14 amino acids. CDR1 and CDR2 (germline): MNHEY, SVGAGI. Trimming took 2 bases from V and 3 from J; bases not matched to a gene: 2. CDR3 residues: CASSYDRGDYEQYF. Written as DNA, the CDR3 is TGTGCCAGCAGTTACGACAGGGGGGACTACGAGCAGTACTTC.

This chain connects TRBV11-2 to TRBJ1-1; D is unclear. Germline V lookup: CDR1 SGHAT, CDR2 FQNNGV. V lost 1 base, J lost 7 bases, and 7 bases lay in between. The CDR3 spans 12 residues. The CDR3 here is CASSLVLGEAFF. The CDR3 bases are TGTGCCAGCAGCTTAGTTCTAGGTGAAGCTTTCTTT.

This chain uses TRBV9 with TRBJ1-4; D gene ambiguous. CDR3 size: 14 residues. V was pared by 0 bases and J by 7 bases, with 10 bases between. Germline V CDR1 and CDR2: SGDLS, YYNGEE. The CDR3 spells CASSVVDEGEKLFF. The CDR3 DNA sequence: TGTGCCAGCAGCGTAGTGGATGAGGGTGAAAAACTGTTTTTT.

The chain uses TRBV4-1 and TRBJ2-7; D might be TRBD1 (7 bases). Germline V lookup: CDR1 MGHRA, CDR2 YSYEKL. Trimming removed 0 bases from V and 4 bases from J, with 13 bases in between. The CDR3 has 15 residues. The CDR3 sequence: CASSQESAGGYEQYF. CDR3 DNA: TGCGCCAGCAGCCAAGAATCTGCAGGGGGGTACGAGCAGTACTTC.

The V gene is TRBV6-6, the J gene TRBJ2-3; 8 bases match TRBD2. The CDR3 covers 15 residues. V gave up 10 bases and J gave up 2 bases; unmatched junction bases: 11. Germline CDR1 and CDR2: MNHNY and SVGAGI (reference sequence). The CDR3 region is CATGNLAGTTDTQYF. CDR3 nucleotides: TGTGCCACCGGGAATTTAGCGGGGACCACAGATACGCAGTATTTT.

V gene TRBV5-4 combines with J gene TRBJ2-3, with 10 positions matching TRBD2. V shed 5 bases and J 0 bases; nucleotides not matched to a gene: 3. CDR3 length: 15 amino acids. Per germline, CDR1 SGHNT and CDR2 YYREEE (reference sequence). The DNA of the CDR3 is TGTGCCAGCAGGCTAGCGGGGGCCAGCACAGATACGCAGTATTTT. Translated: CASRLAGASTDTQYF.

V gene TRBV4-1 combines with J gene TRBJ1-5; the D gene is possibly TRBD1 (5 bases). This CDR3 is 16 amino acids long. V shed 1 base and J shed 1 base, with 11 bases lying between them. CDR1 and CDR2 (germline): MGHRA, YSYEKL. The chain's CDR3 is CASSQVFGDSNQPQHF. CDR3 DNA: TGCGCCAGCAGCCAAGTTTTCGGGGACAGCAATCAGCCCCAGCATTTT.

This clone has a single count. The chain has TRBV4-1 and TRBJ1-2, with D perhaps matching TRBD1 (5 bases). V lost 0 bases and J lost 4, with 21 bases in between. CDR3 size: 18 residues. Germline CDR1 reads MGHRA; CDR2 reads YSYEKL. The CDR3 nucleotides are TGCGCCAGCAGCCAAGACTTCGGGGCATCCAGGGCAACCTATGGCTACACCTTC. This codes for CASSQDFGASRATYGYTF.

The rearrangement uses TRBV6-5 and TRBJ1-6, with 10 positions matching TRBD1. Trimming took 0 bases from V and 10 from J; bases not matched to a gene: 3. The CDR3 covers 15 residues. Germline V lookup: CDR1 MNHEY, CDR2 SVGAGI. CDR3 sequence: CASSYSGDRGSPLHF. Written as DNA, the CDR3 is TGTGCCAGCAGTTACTCTGGGGACAGGGGATCACCCCTCCACTTT.

This clone has just one count. V and J are TRBV2 and TRBJ1-2; D unresolved. Germline-derived CDR1 and CDR2 are SNHLY and FYNNEI. Between the trimmed V and J ends, which lost 4 bases and 4 bases, there was a span of 10 bases. This CDR3 region has 13 residues. The CDR3 loop reads CASSVHEFYGYTF. CDR3 sequence (DNA): TGTGCCAGCAGTGTTCACGAATTCTATGGCTACACCTTC.

The V call is TRBV30, the J call TRBJ2-3; 14 bases match TRBD2. The CDR3 is 17 residues long. Trimming at V came to 2 bases and at J to 1 base, leaving 5 bases not matched to a gene. CDR1 and CDR2 (germline): GTSNPN, SVGIG (reference sequence). The CDR3 region is CAWSNTGLAGGTDTQYF. In DNA, the CDR3 is TGTGCCTGGAGTAACACGGGACTAGCGGGGGGCACAGATACGCAGTATTTT.

The chain links TRBV6-5 to TRBJ1-6, with 9 bases aligning to TRBD1. This CDR3 is built from 14 residues. V was clipped by 6 bases and J by 9 bases; unmatched bases: 6. Germline assignment: CDR1 MNHEY and CDR2 SVGAGI. CDR3 DNA: TGTGCCAGCAGCCGACAGGGGGAGGCTTCACCCCTCCACTTT. Translated: CASSRQGEASPLHF.

The DNA for the CDR3 is TGTGCCAGCAGGCTCGACCAAGGTGGGGAAAAACTGTTTTTT. Its translation is CASRLDQGGEKLFF. The chain couples TRBV6-5 to TRBJ1-4, with unresolved D. CDR3 length: 14 residues. Trimming shortened V by 6 bases and J by 8 bases, and 16 bases separated the two germline ends. Germline CDR1 and CDR2: MNHEY and SVGAGI.

The rearrangement uses TRBV11-2 and TRBJ2-7, with D tentatively TRBD2 (7 bases). The CDR3 is 14 amino acids. V was cut by 7 bases and J by 7 bases, with 20 bases left in between. Germline V gene data show CDR1 as SGHAT and CDR2 as FQNNGV. CDR3 nucleotides: TGTGCCAGCACCCCAGGTGGGGGGGCGCGAGAGCAGTACTTC. The encoded protein is CASTPGGGAREQYF. The entire variable domain, with the rest obtained from reference TRBV11-2 and TRBJ2-7, is as follows: EAGVAQSPRYKIIEKRQSVAFWCNPISGHATLYWYQQILGQGPKLLIQFQNNGVVDDSQLPKDRFSAERLKGVDSTLKIQPAKLEDSAVYLCASTPGGGAREQYFGPGTRLTVT.

The chain joins TRBV7-7 to TRBJ2-5; 7 bases are shared with TRBD1. Germline V lookup: CDR1 SSHAT, CDR2 FNYEAQ (reference sequence). V lost 4 bases to trimming and J lost 4 bases; unmatched junction nucleotides: 9. The CDR3 contains 15 residues. As DNA, the CDR3 is TGTGCCAGCAGCTCCAACAGGGGCGCGGGAGAGACCCAGTACTTC. It specifies CASSSNRGAGETQYF.

This clone showed up just a few times. This sequence joins TRBV15 and TRBJ1-1, with 8 bases aligning to TRBD1. CDR3 length: 16 amino acids. Germline-derived CDR1 and CDR2 are LNHNV and YYDKDF (reference sequence). The trim removed 5 bases at V and 0 bases at J, leaving 8 bases unmatched. The CDR3 protein is CATSHGQGAMNTEAFF. In DNA form, the CDR3 reads TGTGCCACCAGCCACGGGCAGGGGGCTATGAACACTGAAGCTTTCTTT.

This clone has only a few counts. The chain recombines TRBV11-1 with TRBJ2-5; 7 bases line up with TRBD2. Trimming at V came to 5 bases and at J to 7 bases, leaving 16 bases not matched to a gene. Looked up from germline, CDR1 is SGHAT and CDR2 is FQDESV (reference sequence). The CDR3 loop spans 16 amino acids. The CDR3 DNA follows: TGTGCCAGCAGCGACGTGGGCGGGGGACCCCTGAGGACCCAGTACTTC. Its translation is CASSDVGGGPLRTQYF.

J is TRBJ1-1 and V is TRBV9, with 7 bases identical to TRBD1. V gave up 3 bases and J gave up 7 bases; unmatched junction bases: 0. Germline V gene sequence: CDR1 SGDLS, CDR2 YYNGEE. The CDR3 totals 11 residues. The CDR3 spells CASSGQGEAFF. CDR3 in DNA: TGTGCCAGCAGCGGACAGGGTGAAGCTTTCTTT.

This clone is a singleton in its sample. The chain uses TRBV7-2 and TRBJ2-1; 8 nucleotides match TRBD1. The CDR3 contains 14 residues. Germline CDR1 reads SGHTA; CDR2 reads FQGNSA. With 5 bases clipped from V and 6 bases from J, the junction kept 6 bases outside the gene matches. CDR3 protein: CASSTRTGINEQFF. CDR3 nucleotides: TGTGCCAGCAGCACCCGGACAGGGATCAATGAGCAGTTCTTC.

V is TRBV4-1 and J is TRBJ2-3, with 7 bases fitting TRBD2. This CDR3 spans 14 amino acids. Germline loops: CDR1 MGHRA, CDR2 YSYEKL. J gave up 6 bases and V 5 bases, and 8 bases lay outside the gene matches. CDR3 sequence reads: CASSGLGVGDTQYF. The CDR3 DNA reads TGCGCCAGCAGCGGACTAGGGGTAGGGGATACGCAGTATTTT.

This clone was detected only a few times. V is TRBV5-3 and J is TRBJ1-6; D may be TRBD1 (5 bases). TRBV5-3 is placed among ORFs of uncertain function. Trimming stripped 0 bases from V and 8 bases from J, with 9 bases between. This CDR3 is 14 amino acids long. CDR3 sequence: CARSLEGRDSPLHF. The CDR3 coding sequence is TGTGCCAGAAGCTTGGAGGGGAGGGATTCACCCCTCCACTTT.

A remark on this clone: The sample contains more than one DNA sequence encoding this CDR3. The chain joins TRBV11-2 to TRBJ2-7; D is unresolved. The CDR3 runs 13 residues. V dropped 0 bases and J dropped 4 bases, with 7 bases sitting between them. Germline V CDR1 and CDR2: SGHAT, FQNNGV. The CDR3 loop is CASSLDRWYEQYF. In DNA, the CDR3 is TGTGCCAGCAGCTTAGATCGATGGTACGAGCAGTACTTC.

The chain uses TRBV4-1 and TRBJ2-1; D unresolved. Germline V gives CDR1 MGHRA, CDR2 YSYEKL. V lost 3 bases and J 8 bases, leaving 11 bases between the germline ends. The CDR3 has 13 amino acids. CDR3 protein: CASSHFRVHEQFF. The CDR3 region has the DNA TGCGCCAGCAGCCATTTTAGGGTACATGAGCAGTTCTTC.

This chain uses TRBV7-6 with TRBJ1-1; D not certain. Per the germline V gene, CDR1 is SGHVS and CDR2 is FNYEAQ. CDR3 length: 15 amino acids. The V and J ends lost 6 bases and 0 bases respectively, with 14 bases between them. The CDR3 sequence is CASSSLDLMNTEAFF. The CDR3 DNA reads TGTGCCAGCAGTTCACTAGACCTCATGAACACTGAAGCTTTCTTT.